This record concerns one T cell receptor (beta chain) sequence. The authors prepared UMI-labeled TRB cDNA libraries by 5' RACE. TCRdb reprocessed the 5' RACE reads and reports one entry per CDR3 protein, with no DNA. The sample has approximately 83,000 distinct CDR3 sequences. This sample was included in a study of CXCR3-negative and CXCR3-positive naive CD8 T cells. The CDR3 extends over 13 amino acids. CDR1 and CDR2 from the germline V gene are MNHEY and SVGEGT. The source material was naive CXCR3- CD8+ T cells from blood. Subset meaning: CD45RO-CCR7+CD27+CD95- naive CD8+ T cells lacking CXCR3 (TNR3-). The TCR originated in a human donor in good health. Some clones in this sample may be carry-over from other donors' samples. This rearrangement joins TRBV6-2 or TRBV6-3 to TRBJ1-1; the TRBD1 assignment by TCRdb is unverifiable without DNA. Here the CDR3 reads CASRQTGGAEAFF.